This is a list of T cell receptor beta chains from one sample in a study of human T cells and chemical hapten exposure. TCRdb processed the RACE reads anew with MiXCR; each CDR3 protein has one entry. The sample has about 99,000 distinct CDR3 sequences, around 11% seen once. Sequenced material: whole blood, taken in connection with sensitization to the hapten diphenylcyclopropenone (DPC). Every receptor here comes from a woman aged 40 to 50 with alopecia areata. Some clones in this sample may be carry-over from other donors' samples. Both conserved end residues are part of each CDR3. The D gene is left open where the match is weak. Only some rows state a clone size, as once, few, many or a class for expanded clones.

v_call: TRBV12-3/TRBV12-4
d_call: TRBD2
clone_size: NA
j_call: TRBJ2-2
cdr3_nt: TGTGCCAGCAGTTTATTACTAGCGGGAGTATCGAACACCGGGGAGCTGTTTTTT
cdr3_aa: CASSLLLAGVSNTGELFF

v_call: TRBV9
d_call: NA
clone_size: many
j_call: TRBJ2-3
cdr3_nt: TGTGCCAGCAGCGTACAGGGTTTGGGCACAGATACGCAGTATTTT
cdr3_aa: CASSVQGLGTDTQYF

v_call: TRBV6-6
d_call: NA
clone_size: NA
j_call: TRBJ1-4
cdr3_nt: TGTGCCAGCAGTGTCCCCGGATCTAATGAAAAACTGTTTTTT
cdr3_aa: CASSVPGSNEKLFF

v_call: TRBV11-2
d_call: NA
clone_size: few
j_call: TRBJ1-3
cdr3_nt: TGTGCCAGCACCCCAGGGTCTGGAAACACCATATATTTT
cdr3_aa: CASTPGSGNTIYF

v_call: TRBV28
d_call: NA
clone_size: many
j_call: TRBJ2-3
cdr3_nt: TGTGCCAGCAGTTTATGGGATACGCAGTATTTT
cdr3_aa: CASSLWDTQYF

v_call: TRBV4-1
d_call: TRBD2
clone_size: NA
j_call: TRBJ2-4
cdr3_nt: TGCGCCAGCAGCCAAGGTGCGGGGGTCCTAAACATTCAGTACTTC
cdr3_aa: CASSQGAGVLNIQYF

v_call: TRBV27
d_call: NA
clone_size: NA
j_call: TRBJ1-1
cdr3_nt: TGTGCCAGCAGTTTACGGGTGGGCACTGAAGCTTTCTTT
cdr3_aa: CASSLRVGTEAFF

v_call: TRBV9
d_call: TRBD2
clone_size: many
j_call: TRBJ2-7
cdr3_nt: TGTGCCAGCAGTACTAGCGGGCTTCCTCACGAGCAGTACTTC
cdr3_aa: CASSTSGLPHEQYF

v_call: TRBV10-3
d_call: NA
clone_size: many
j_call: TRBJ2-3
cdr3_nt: TGTGCCATCAGTGAGTCTCCAAGCGAGGGCACAGATACGCAGTATTTT
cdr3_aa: CAISESPSEGTDTQYF

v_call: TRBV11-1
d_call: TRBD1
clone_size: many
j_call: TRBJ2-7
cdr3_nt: TGTGCCAGCAGCTTCCGGGACAGCTTCTCCTACGAGCAGTACTTC
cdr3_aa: CASSFRDSFSYEQYF

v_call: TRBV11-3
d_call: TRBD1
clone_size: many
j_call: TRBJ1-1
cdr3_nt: TGTGCCAGCAGCCCCGGACAGGGTAGGACTGAAGCTTTCTTT
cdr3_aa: CASSPGQGRTEAFF

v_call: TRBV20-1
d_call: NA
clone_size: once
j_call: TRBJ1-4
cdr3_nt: TGCAGTACACCAGGCTTCCGTAATGAAAAACTGTTTTTT
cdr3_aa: CSTPGFRNEKLFF

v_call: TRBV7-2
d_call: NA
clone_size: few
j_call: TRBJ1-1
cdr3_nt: TGTGCCAGCAGCTCTTTATGGGACATCATGAACACTGAAGCTTTCTTT
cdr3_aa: CASSSLWDIMNTEAFF

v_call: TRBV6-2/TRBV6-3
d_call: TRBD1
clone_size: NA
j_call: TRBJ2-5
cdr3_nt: TGTGCCAGCAGAAAGACAGGGGAGTCGGAGACCCAGTACTTC
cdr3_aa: CASRKTGESETQYF

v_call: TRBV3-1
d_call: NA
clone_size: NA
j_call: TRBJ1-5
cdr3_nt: TGTGCCAGCAGCCAAGATTCGGTTTTGCAGCCCCAGCATTTT
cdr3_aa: CASSQDSVLQPQHF

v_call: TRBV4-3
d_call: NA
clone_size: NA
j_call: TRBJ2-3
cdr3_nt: TGCGCCAGCAGCCGGAACCCAGATACGCAGTATTTT
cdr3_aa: CASSRNPDTQYF

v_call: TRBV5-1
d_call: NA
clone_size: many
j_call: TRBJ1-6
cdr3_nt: TGCGCCAGCAGCTTGTGGGGAAGCAGTAATTCACCCCTCCACTTT
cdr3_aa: CASSLWGSSNSPLHF

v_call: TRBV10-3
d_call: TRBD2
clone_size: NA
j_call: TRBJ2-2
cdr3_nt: TGTGCCACCTCGACTAGCGTGAACACCGGGGAGCTGTTTTTT
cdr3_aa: CATSTSVNTGELFF

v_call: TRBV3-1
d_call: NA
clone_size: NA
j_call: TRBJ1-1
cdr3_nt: TGTGCCAGCAGCCAAGATCGCAGGGGAGACGCTTTCTTT
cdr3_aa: CASSQDRRGDAFF

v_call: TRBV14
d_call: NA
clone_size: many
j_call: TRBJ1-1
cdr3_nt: TGTGCCAGCAGCCAAGCTCGCAGGGGCACTGAAGCTTTCTTT
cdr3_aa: CASSQARRGTEAFF

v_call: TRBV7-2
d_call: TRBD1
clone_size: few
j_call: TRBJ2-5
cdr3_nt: TGTGCCAGCAGGCCGTGGGGACAGCGAGAGGAGACCCAGTACTTC
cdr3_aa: CASRPWGQREETQYF

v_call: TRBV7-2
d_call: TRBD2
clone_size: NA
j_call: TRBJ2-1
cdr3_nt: TGTGCCTCTAGCGGGAGCAGTGGCAATGAGCAGTTCTTC
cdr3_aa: CASSGSSGNEQFF

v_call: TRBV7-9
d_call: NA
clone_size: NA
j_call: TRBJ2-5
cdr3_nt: TGTGCCAGCAGCTTCGAGACCCAGTACTTC
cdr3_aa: CASSFETQYF

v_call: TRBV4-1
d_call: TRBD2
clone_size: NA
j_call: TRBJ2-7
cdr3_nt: TGCGCCAGCAGCCGGGAGGGCCTCACCTACGAGCAGTACTTC
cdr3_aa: CASSREGLTYEQYF

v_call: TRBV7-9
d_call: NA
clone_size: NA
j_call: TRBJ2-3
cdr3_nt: TGTGCCAGCAGCTTCCGGGACCCCTGGGATACGCAGTATTTT
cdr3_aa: CASSFRDPWDTQYF

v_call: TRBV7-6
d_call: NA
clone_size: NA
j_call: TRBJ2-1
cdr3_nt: TGTGCCAGCAGCTCTTATAGCCATGAGCAGTTCTTC
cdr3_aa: CASSSYSHEQFF

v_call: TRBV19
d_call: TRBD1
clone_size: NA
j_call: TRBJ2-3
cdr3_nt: TGTGCCAGTAGCCCGACAGGGACAGATACGCAGTATTTT
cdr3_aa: CASSPTGTDTQYF

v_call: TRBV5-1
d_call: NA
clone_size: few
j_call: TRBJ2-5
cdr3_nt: TGCGCCAGCAGCTTGGATGCAGGGTCGGAGACCCAGTACTTC
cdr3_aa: CASSLDAGSETQYF

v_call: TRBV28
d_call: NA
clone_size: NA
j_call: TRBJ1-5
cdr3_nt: TGTGCCAGCAGTTTGAGTGGGTATAGCAATCAGCCCCAGCATTTT
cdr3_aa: CASSLSGYSNQPQHF

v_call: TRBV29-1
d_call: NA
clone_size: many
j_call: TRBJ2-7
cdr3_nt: TGCAGCGTTGAAGACCGGGACCAGGGCTACGAGCAGTACTTC
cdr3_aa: CSVEDRDQGYEQYF

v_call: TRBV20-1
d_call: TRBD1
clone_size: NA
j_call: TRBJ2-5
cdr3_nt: TGCAGTGCGGAGCTAGGGGGCGGTATCCAAGAGACCCAGTACTTC
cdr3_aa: CSAELGGGIQETQYF

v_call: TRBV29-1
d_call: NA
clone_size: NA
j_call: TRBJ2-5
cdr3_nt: TGCAGCGGTTTAGCTTCCGGGGAGACCCAGTACTTC
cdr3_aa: CSGLASGETQYF

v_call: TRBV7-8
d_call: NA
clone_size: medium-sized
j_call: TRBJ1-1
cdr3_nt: TGTGCCAGCAGCCCCGGGACTGGCCTTGAAGCTTTCTTT
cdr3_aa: CASSPGTGLEAFF

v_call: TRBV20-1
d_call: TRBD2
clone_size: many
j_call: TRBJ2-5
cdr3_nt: TGCAGTGCACGAATGGCCCGGGAGGGCCGGGAGACCCAGTACTTC
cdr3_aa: CSARMAREGRETQYF

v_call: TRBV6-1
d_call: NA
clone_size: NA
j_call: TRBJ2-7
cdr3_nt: TGTGCCAGCAGCCCGGACGGAGCCTACGAGCAGTACTTC
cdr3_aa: CASSPDGAYEQYF

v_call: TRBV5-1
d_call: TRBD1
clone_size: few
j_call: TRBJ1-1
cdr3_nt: TGCGCCAGCAGCCACCGGGACAGGGGGGCGTTCGCTGAAGCTTTCTTT
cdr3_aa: CASSHRDRGAFAEAFF

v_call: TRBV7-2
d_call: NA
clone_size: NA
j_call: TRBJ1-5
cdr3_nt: TGTGCCAGCAACCTACAGGGAAATCAGCCCCAGCATTTT
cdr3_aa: CASNLQGNQPQHF

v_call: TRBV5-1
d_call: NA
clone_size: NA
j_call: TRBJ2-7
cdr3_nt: TGCGCCAGCAGCCTCGCCGTTACAACCTACGAGCAGTACTTC
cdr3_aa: CASSLAVTTYEQYF

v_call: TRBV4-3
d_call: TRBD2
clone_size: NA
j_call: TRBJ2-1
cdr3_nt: TGCGCCAGCAGCCAAGATCCGGCGACTAGCGTTTACAATGAGCAGTTCTTC
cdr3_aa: CASSQDPATSVYNEQFF

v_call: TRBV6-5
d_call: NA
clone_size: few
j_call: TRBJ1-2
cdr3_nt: TGTGCCAGCAGTTACGACAGGCGGAACTATGGCTACACCTTC
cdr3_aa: CASSYDRRNYGYTF

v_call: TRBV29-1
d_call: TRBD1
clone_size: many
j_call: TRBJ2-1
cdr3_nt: TGCAGCGGACGGGGACAGGGCGCTTGGAATGAGCAGTTCTTC
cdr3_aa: CSGRGQGAWNEQFF

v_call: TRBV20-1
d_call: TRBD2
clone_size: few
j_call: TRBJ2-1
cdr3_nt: TGCAGTGCTAGAGACGGGACTAGCGGCTTTAACAATGAGCAGTTCTTC
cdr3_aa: CSARDGTSGFNNEQFF

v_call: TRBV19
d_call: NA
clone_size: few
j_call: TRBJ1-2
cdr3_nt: TGTGCCAGTAGACGGGATTATGGCTACACCTTC
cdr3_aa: CASRRDYGYTF

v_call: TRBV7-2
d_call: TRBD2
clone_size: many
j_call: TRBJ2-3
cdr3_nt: TGTGCCAGCAGCTTAGTAGGACTAGCGGGAGTGGGCACAGATACGCAGTATTTT
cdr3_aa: CASSLVGLAGVGTDTQYF

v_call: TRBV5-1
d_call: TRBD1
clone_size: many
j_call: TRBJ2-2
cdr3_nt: TGCGCCAGCAGCGCCGGACAGGGGGCGAACACCGGGGAGCTGTTTTTT
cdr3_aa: CASSAGQGANTGELFF